Each of the 30 T cell receptor beta chains below was sequenced from the same sample in a study of graft-versus-host responses after intestinal transplantation. These TCRs' antigens remain unknown. Libraries were prepared by immunoSEQ multiplex PCR; TCRdb keeps only in-frame clonotypes and omits some of them. Of some 90,000 clones listed, 90% are singletons. The starting material was unstimulated CD4+ T cells sorted from spleen or lymph node cells, obtained before intestinal transplant. The receptors originated from a human donor who received an intestinal transplant.

The rearrangement links TRBV7-8 to TRBJ1-3; the D gene is possibly TRBD1 (5 bases). Trimming took 0 bases from V and 8 from J, leaving 11 bases between them. The CDR3 runs 14 residues. Germline assignment: CDR1 SGHVS and CDR2 FQNEAQ. The CDR3 region has the DNA TGTGCCAGCAGCTTAGCCGGCAGGGCAGACACCATATATTTT. Protein: CASSLAGRADTIYF.

The V and J genes are TRBV2 and TRBJ2-2, with a possible D match to TRBD2 (6 bases). Germline assignment: CDR1 SNHLY and CDR2 FYNNEI. The V end was cut by 10 bases, the J end by 3 bases, with 12 bases between. CDR3 size: 13 residues. In DNA, the CDR3 is TGTGCCATCCCGGGACTCCACACCGGGGAGCTGTTTTTT. Its translation is CAIPGLHTGELFF.

The chain joins TRBV25-1 to TRBJ2-7; 9 bases line up with TRBD2. V was pared by 5 bases and J by 5 bases, with 4 bases of the junction left unmatched. This CDR3 has 13 residues. CDR1 is MGHDK, CDR2 SYGVNS, per germline. The CDR3 here is CASSQGLADEQYF. The CDR3 bases are TGTGCCAGCAGTCAGGGACTAGCAGACGAGCAGTACTTC.

The gene calls are TRBV2 and TRBJ2-3; D is ambiguous. The germline gives CDR1 SNHLY, CDR2 FYNNEI. CDR3 length: 15 residues. V was trimmed by 6 bases and J by 1 base, leaving 14 bases between them. CDR3 coding DNA: TGTGCCAGCAGCCTTGAGACACCCGGCACAGATACGCAGTATTTT. Its protein product is CASSLETPGTDTQYF.

V usage is TRBV5-1 and J usage is TRBJ2-1; 8 bases are shared with TRBD2. This CDR3 has 16 residues. Germline CDR1 SGHRS, CDR2 YFSETQ. Losses at the gene ends were 0 bases for V and 6 bases for J; bases not matched to a gene: 8. The DNA of the CDR3 is TGCGCCAGCAGCTTGGACGGGGCGGGGGGCCCCAATGAGCAGTTCTTC. This codes for CASSLDGAGGPNEQFF.

V gene TRBV15 combines with J gene TRBJ1-5, with 9 bases fitting TRBD1. V was clipped by 0 bases and J by 4 bases; unmatched bases: 10. The germline gives CDR1 LNHNV, CDR2 YYDKDF (reference sequence). The CDR3 extends over 18 amino acids. CDR3 loop: CATSRDLGGQGNNQPQHF. The CDR3 DNA sequence: TGTGCCACCAGCAGAGATCTGGGGGGACAGGGTAATAATCAGCCCCAGCATTTT.

DNA for the CDR3: TGTGCCAGCAGCCAAGTCGGACGACAGGGCATTAACTATGGCTACACCTTC. It is translated as CASSQVGRQGINYGYTF. The chain recombines TRBV14 with TRBJ1-2; 7 bases line up with TRBD1. The length of the CDR3 is 17 residues. In germline, CDR1 is SGHDN, CDR2 FVKESK. With V trimmed by 1 base and J by 1 base, 9 bases remained unmatched.

CDR3 sequence reads: CASSIDPGANQPQHF. CDR3 DNA sequence: TGTGCCAGTAGTATAGATCCTGGGGCCAATCAGCCCCAGCATTTT. The V and J genes are TRBV19 and TRBJ1-5, with D possibly TRBD1 on 5 matching bases. Trimming left V 0 bases short and J 3 bases short, with 9 bases between. From germline, CDR1 is LNHDA and CDR2 SQIVND (reference sequence). CDR3 length: 15 amino acids.

This sequence joins TRBV6-1 and TRBJ1-1; 10 bases fit TRBD1. The germline gives CDR1 MNHNS, CDR2 SASEGT. This CDR3 is built from 15 residues. The V gene end was trimmed by 8 bases and the J gene end by 4 bases; junction bases not matched to a gene: 10. CDR3 sequence: CASATGDRGPTEAFF. The CDR3 DNA sequence: TGTGCCAGCGCTACCGGGGACAGGGGACCCACTGAAGCTTTCTTT.

This chain links TRBV7-9 with TRBJ1-1; D possibly corresponds to TRBD1 (5 bases). The CDR3 runs 14 residues. V was shortened by 3 bases and J by 3 bases, with 11 bases between the two germline ends. Germline loops: CDR1 SEHNR, CDR2 FQNEAQ (reference sequence). The CDR3 DNA reads as TGTGCCAGCAGCTTCCCAGGGTGGGACACTGAAGCTTTCTTT. It translates to CASSFPGWDTEAFF.

J is TRBJ2-3 and V is TRBV5-4; 13 positions agree with TRBD2. Germline V lookup: CDR1 SGHNT, CDR2 YYREEE (reference sequence). Unmatched junction bases numbered 11, after V lost 2 bases and J lost 2 bases. CDR3 length: 19 amino acids. CDR3 region: CASSFGTSGKHPLTDTQYF. In DNA, the CDR3 is TGTGCCAGCAGCTTCGGGACTAGCGGGAAGCACCCCCTCACAGATACGCAGTATTTT. Looking up the rest from reference TRBV5-4 and TRBJ2-3 gives the full variable domain: ETGVTQSPTHLIKTRGQQVTLRCSSQSGHNTVSWYQQALGQGPQFIFQYYREEENGRGNFPPRFSGLQFPNYSSELNVNALELDDSALYLCASSFGTSGKHPLTDTQYFGPGTRLTVL.

The chain employs TRBV6-5 and TRBJ1-6, with a weak D call TRBD1 (5 bases). The CDR3 contains 15 residues. From germline, CDR1 is MNHEY and CDR2 SVGAGI. The V end lost 6 bases, the J end lost 10 bases, and 19 bases lay between the germline ends. DNA of the CDR3: TGTGCCAGCAGCCGGCGTGAGACAGCAAAATCACCCCTCCACTTT. Residues: CASSRRETAKSPLHF.

This chain connects TRBV19 to TRBJ2-7; the D gene is possibly TRBD2 (6 bases). This CDR3 comprises 15 residues. V lost 5 bases and J 2 bases, leaving 16 bases between the germline ends. CDR1 is LNHDA and CDR2 is SQIVND in the germline V gene (reference sequence). The CDR3 DNA sequence: TGTGCCAGTAGTCCCCGACTAGTGATGGCCTACGAGCAGTACTTC. As protein: CASSPRLVMAYEQYF.

This clone was seen just once. The chain uses TRBV5-1 and TRBJ1-2; perhaps TRBD1 as D (5 bases). V was shortened by 1 base and J by 5 bases, with 24 bases between the two germline ends. The length of the CDR3 is 18 residues. Germline V gene data show CDR1 as SGHRS and CDR2 as YFSETQ. The CDR3 protein is CASSLTPRSAAGRYGYTF. For the CDR3, the DNA is TGCGCCAGCAGCTTGACCCCCAGATCGGCCGCAGGGCGATATGGCTACACCTTC.

J is TRBJ2-2 and V is TRBV2; possible D gene TRBD1, 8 bases. V lost 1 base and J lost 5, with 11 bases in between. Germline lookup yields CDR1 SNHLY and CDR2 FYNNEI. The CDR3 is 15 amino acids. The CDR3, as DNA: TGTGCCAGCAGTGAAGTACAGGGGGGGACCGGGGAGCTGTTTTTT. Its protein product is CASSEVQGGTGELFF.

V and J are TRBV4-2 and TRBJ2-7, with 11 bases identical to TRBD2. The CDR3 loop spans 17 amino acids. Trimming at V came to 4 bases and at J to 0 bases, leaving 8 bases not matched to a gene. Germline V gene lookup returns CDR1 LGHNA and CDR2 YNFKEQ. The CDR3 region has the DNA TGTGCCAGCAGCCGCCACCGTACTAGCGGGGGCTCCTACGAGCAGTACTTC. Its protein is CASSRHRTSGGSYEQYF.

The chain uses TRBV7-9 and TRBJ2-1; 7 bases agree with TRBD2. The CDR3 totals 15 residues. V gave up 0 bases and J gave up 8 bases; unmatched junction bases: 7. Per germline, CDR1 SEHNR and CDR2 FQNEAQ (reference sequence). Here the CDR3 DNA reads TGTGCCAGCAGCTTAGCTCCAGCAGGGAGGGATGAGCAGTTCTTC. It translates to CASSLAPAGRDEQFF.

The chain couples TRBV7-3 to TRBJ2-3, with 10 bases fitting TRBD2. With V trimmed by 5 bases and J by 7 bases, 12 bases remained unmatched. Per the germline V gene, CDR1 is SGHTA and CDR2 is FQGTGA. CDR3 length equals 16 residues. The CDR3 DNA follows: TGTGCCAGCAGCCCGTACTCAGCGGGGGGGCCGTATACGCAGTATTTT. It is translated as CASSPYSAGGPYTQYF. Based on the CDR3 plus reference TRBV7-3 and TRBJ2-3, the full variable domain is GAGVSQTPSNKVTEKGKYVELRCDPISGHTALYWYRQSLGQGPEFLIYFQGTGAADDSGLPNDRFFAVRPEGSVSTLKIQRTERGDSAVYLCASSPYSAGGPYTQYFGPGTRLTVL.

DNA of the CDR3: TGTGCCAGCAGCTTGGCGGAGGGCAATCAGCCCCAGCATTTT. Its protein product is CASSLAEGNQPQHF. The chain joins TRBV7-8 to TRBJ1-5; D gene uncertain. This CDR3 is built from 14 residues. Trimming pared 3 bases from V and 2 bases from J, leaving 8 bases between. Germline V gene data show CDR1 as SGHVS and CDR2 as FQNEAQ.

On this clone: The junction shows a germline mismatch at one end, possibly a read error. J is TRBJ2-5 and V is TRBV5-1; 12 bases are shared with TRBD2. Germline CDR1 and CDR2: SGHRS and YFSETQ. The CDR3 has 15 amino acids. The CDR3 here is CASIASGGDHETQYF. CDR3 bases: TGCGCCAGCATCGCTAGCGGGGGGGACCATGAGACCCAGTACTTC. Drawing the rest from reference TRBV5-1 and TRBJ2-5, the complete variable domain is KAGVTQTPRYLIKTRGQQVTLSCSPISGHRSVSWYQQTPGQGLQFLFEYFSETQRNKGNFPGRFSGRQFSNSRSEMNVSTLELGDSALYLCASIASGGDHETQYFGPGTRLLVL.

This chain uses TRBV13 with TRBJ2-3, with TRBD2 matching 13 bases. This CDR3 spans 19 amino acids. V shed 3 bases, J shed 1 base, and the junction held 10 bases outside the gene matches. Germline CDR1 PRHDT, CDR2 FYEKMQ (reference sequence). In nucleotides, the CDR3 is TGTGCCAGCAGCTTTACCGGGACTAGCGGGGCATCGGGCACAGATACGCAGTATTTT. Protein product: CASSFTGTSGASGTDTQYF.

The chain joins TRBV18 to TRBJ2-2, with 10 bases fitting TRBD1. There are 18 residues in the CDR3. V lost 1 base, J lost 5 bases, and 10 bases stayed unmatched. The germline CDR1 and CDR2 sequences are KGHSH and LQKENI. The CDR3 sequence is CASSPLAAGTGVTGELFF. The CDR3 bases are TGTGCCAGCTCACCACTCGCGGCCGGGACAGGGGTAACCGGGGAGCTGTTTTTT.

This clone has just a few counts. Other nucleotide sequences in the sample specify the same CDR3. The gene calls are TRBV25-1 and TRBJ2-7, with D perhaps TRBD1 (6 bases). CDR1 and CDR2 (germline): MGHDK, SYGVNS. Trimming stripped 6 bases from V and 3 bases from J, with 9 bases between. The CDR3 loop spans 12 amino acids. CDR3 in amino acids: CASSEQGYEQYF. CDR3 DNA sequence: TGTGCCAGCAGCGAACAGGGCTACGAGCAGTACTTC.

The J gene is TRBJ2-7, the V gene TRBV7-3; no firm D call. The CDR3 is 10 residues long. The germline V gene has CDR1 SGHTA and CDR2 FQGTGA. V was trimmed by 5 bases and J by 6 bases, leaving 5 bases between them. The DNA for the CDR3 is TGTGCCAGCAGCCCGTGCGAGCAGTACTTC. Translating it yields CASSPCEQYF.

The J gene is TRBJ2-2, the V gene TRBV10-3; tentative D call: TRBD1 (6 bases). Trimming removed 7 bases at V and 7 bases at J, with 16 bases between. This CDR3 has 14 residues. The germline V gene encodes CDR1 ENHRY and CDR2 SYGVKD. This chain's CDR3 is CAIKLFRGDGELFF. The CDR3 region has the DNA TGTGCCATCAAGTTATTCAGGGGCGACGGGGAGCTGTTTTTT.

The chain has TRBV19 and TRBJ1-3, with D possibly TRBD1 on 6 matching bases. V was clipped by 8 bases and J by 0 bases, with 11 bases between them. The germline gives CDR1 LNHDA, CDR2 SQIVND (reference sequence). The CDR3 has 14 residues. The CDR3 reads CASREQGSGNTIYF. CDR3 DNA sequence: TGTGCCAGTCGCGAACAGGGCTCTGGAAACACCATATATTTT. The full variable domain, completed using reference TRBV19 and TRBJ1-3, is DGGITQSPKYLFRKEGQNVTLSCEQNLNHDAMYWYRQDPGQGLRLIYYSQIVNDFQKGDIAEGYSVSREKKESFPLTVTSAQKNPTAFYLCASREQGSGNTIYFGEGSWLTVV.

V is TRBV5-1 and J is TRBJ2-3; 8 nucleotides agree with TRBD2. This CDR3 has 16 residues. The V gene's germline CDR1 is SGHRS and CDR2 YFSETQ. The V segment lost 1 base and the J segment 9 bases; nucleotides outside the gene matches: 13. CDR3 region: CASSLTGSGARGTQYF. The CDR3, as DNA: TGCGCCAGCAGCTTGACCGGTAGCGGGGCCCGGGGGACGCAGTATTTT.

This clone has only a few counts. The CDR3 protein is CASSRAGTGLEKLFF. In nucleotides, the CDR3 is TGTGCCAGCAGCCGAGCCGGGACAGGGCTTGAAAAACTGTTTTTT. V gene TRBV6-5 combines with J gene TRBJ1-4, with 9 bases fitting TRBD1. Germline V gene data show CDR1 as MNHEY and CDR2 as SVGAGI. The CDR3 runs 15 residues. The V gene end was trimmed by 6 bases and the J gene end by 7 bases; junction bases not matched to a gene: 9.

The chain uses TRBV5-8 and TRBJ1-2, with 7 nucleotides matching TRBD1. Germline CDR1 SGHTS, CDR2 YDEGEE. CDR3 length: 13 residues. V gave up 4 bases and J gave up 7 bases; unmatched junction bases: 7. The CDR3 is CASSPTGRSGYTF. CDR3 bases: TGTGCCAGCAGCCCGACAGGGAGGTCTGGCTACACCTTC. Using reference TRBV5-8 and TRBJ1-2 for the parts outside the CDR3, the full variable domain is EAGVTQSPTHLIKTRGQQATLRCSPISGHTSVYWYQQALGLGLQFLLWYDEGEERNRGNFPPRFSGRQFPNYSSELNVNALELEDSALYLCASSPTGRSGYTFGSGTRLTVV.

The genes are TRBV2 and TRBJ1-5; no clear D gene. Between the trimmed V and J ends, which lost 8 bases and 6 bases, there was a span of 20 bases. CDR3 length: 15 residues. Per germline, CDR1 SNHLY and CDR2 FYNNEI. The CDR3 loop is CASYDARGRSQPQHF. The CDR3 nucleotides read TGTGCCAGCTACGACGCGCGGGGAAGGAGTCAGCCCCAGCATTTT. The entire variable domain, with the rest obtained from reference TRBV2 and TRBJ1-5, is as follows: EPEVTQTPSHQVTQMGQEVILRCVPISNHLYFYWYRQILGQKVEFLVSFYNNEISEKSEIFDDQFSVERPDGSNFTLKIRSTKLEDSAMYFCASYDARGRSQPQHFGDGTRLSIL.